This paragraph covers one T cell receptor beta chain sequence. Antigen specificity is unknown. This entry belongs to a study of T cell responses to AZD1222 COVID-19 vaccine. Measured with immunoSEQ multiplex PCR; TCRdb has only the in-frame clones, and not every one. The data hold roughly 140,000 clones, with roughly 94% observed a single time. This CDR3 contains 14 residues. V lost 4 bases to trimming and J lost 4 bases, with 10 bases between them. CDR1 and CDR2 (germline): MDHEN, SYDVKM. Study-wide results and caveats: Spike regions recognized by vaccine-associated CD4 TCRs spanned the protein, led by 160-218 and 743-854. Baseline serology detected seropositivity in only a handful of AZD1222 recipients. The donor cohort was predominantly white British with a female majority, and clonal diversity may have been underestimated.

Here the sequenced sample was peripheral blood, taken on day 0 of AZD1222 vaccination. The receptor was derived from an adult in good health. V is TRBV28 and J is TRBJ2-2; D not certain. The CDR3 DNA sequence: TGTGCCAGCAGTTCCCAGATACGCACCGGGGAGCTGTTTTTT. It yields the protein CASSSQIRTGELFF.